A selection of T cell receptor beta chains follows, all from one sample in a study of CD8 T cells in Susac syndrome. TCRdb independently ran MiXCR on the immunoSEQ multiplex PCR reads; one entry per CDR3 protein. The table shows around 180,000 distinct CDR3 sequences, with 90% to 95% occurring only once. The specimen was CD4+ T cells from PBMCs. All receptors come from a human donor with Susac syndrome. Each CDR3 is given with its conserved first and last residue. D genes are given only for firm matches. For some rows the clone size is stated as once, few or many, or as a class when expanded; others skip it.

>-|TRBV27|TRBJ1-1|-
TGTGCCAGCAGTTTATCGGTGGGCACTGAAGCTTTCTTT
CASSLSVGTEAFF
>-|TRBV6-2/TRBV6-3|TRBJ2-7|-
TGTGCCAGCACCCCGGCGGGGACACTCTCCTACGAGCAGTACTTC
CASTPAGTLSYEQYF
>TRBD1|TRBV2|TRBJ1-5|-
TGTGCCAGCAGCACACAGGGGAAGCGCAATCAGCCCCAGCATTTT
CASSTQGKRNQPQHF
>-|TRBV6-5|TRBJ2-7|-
TGTGCCAGCAGTTACGGGGGGCAGGGTTACGAGCAGTACTTC
CASSYGGQGYEQYF
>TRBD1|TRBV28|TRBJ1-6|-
TGTGCCAGCACCCGACAGGGGCTGGGTAATTCACCCCTCCACTTT
CASTRQGLGNSPLHF
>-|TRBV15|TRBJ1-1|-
TGTGCCACCAGCACAGGGTACACTGAAGCTTTCTTT
CATSTGYTEAFF
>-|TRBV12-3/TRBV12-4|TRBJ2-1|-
TGTGCCAGCAGCACTACGGGACAAATAGATGAGCAGTTCTTC
CASSTTGQIDEQFF
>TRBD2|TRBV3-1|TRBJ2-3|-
TGTGCCAGCAGTCCAACGGGGGGGCGATCCACAGATACGCAGTATTTT
CASSPTGGRSTDTQYF
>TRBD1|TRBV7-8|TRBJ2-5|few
TGTGCCAGCAGCCCCTCCGACAGGGGAGAGACCCAGTACTTC
CASSPSDRGETQYF
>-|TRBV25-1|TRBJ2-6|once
TGTGCCAGCAGTGATTCACTGAGCTCTGGGGCCAACGTCCTGACTTTC
CASSDSLSSGANVLTF
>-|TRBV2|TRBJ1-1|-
TGTGCCAGCAGTGAGGAGACACTGAACACTGAAGCTTTCTTT
CASSEETLNTEAFF
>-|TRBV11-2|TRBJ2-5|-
TGTGCCAGCAGCTCGTACCGGGCATCGGTCCAAGAGACCCAGTACTTC
CASSSYRASVQETQYF
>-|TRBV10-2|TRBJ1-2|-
TGCGCCAGCAGTGAGTCCAGGACATCGAAGGGCTACACCTTC
CASSESRTSKGYTF
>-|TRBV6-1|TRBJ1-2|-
TGTGCCAGCAGTACGACGGTAGACTATGGCTACACCTTC
CASSTTVDYGYTF
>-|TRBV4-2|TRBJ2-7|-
TGTGCCAGCAGCCAAGATTTGGGACTCGACTCCTACGAGCAGTACTTC
CASSQDLGLDSYEQYF
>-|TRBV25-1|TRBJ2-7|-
TGTGCCAGCAGTAGCCTCCCGGGGGCCGAGCAGTACTTC
CASSSLPGAEQYF
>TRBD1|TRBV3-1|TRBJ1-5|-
TGTGCCAGCAGCCAGGGACAGGGCGGCAGTCAGCCCCAGCATTTT
CASSQGQGGSQPQHF
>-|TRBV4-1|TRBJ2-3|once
TGCGCCAGCAGCCAAGATCCGATCACAGATACGCAGTATTTT
CASSQDPITDTQYF
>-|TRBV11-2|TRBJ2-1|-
TGTGCCAGCAGCTCTCGTAGCGGACCCTACAATGAGCAGTTCTTC
CASSSRSGPYNEQFF
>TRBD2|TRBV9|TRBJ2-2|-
TGTGCCAGCAGCGTAGACCTCGCGACTAGCGCAAACGGGGAGCTGTTTTTT
CASSVDLATSANGELFF
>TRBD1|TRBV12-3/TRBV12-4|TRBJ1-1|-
TGTGCCAGCAGTTTTGGGACAGGGGGCCGTGAAGCTTTCTTT
CASSFGTGGREAFF
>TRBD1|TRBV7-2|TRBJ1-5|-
TGTGCCAGCAGCTCGGCGACAGGGGGCTATGGGCCCCAGCATTTT
CASSSATGGYGPQHF
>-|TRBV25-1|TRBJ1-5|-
TGTGCCAGCAGTGAGCAGGGGAGGGGCCATCAGCCCCAGCATTTT
CASSEQGRGHQPQHF
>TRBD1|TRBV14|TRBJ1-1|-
TGTGCCAGCAGACTGACAGGGGCCCTGAACACTGAAGCTTTCTTT
CASRLTGALNTEAFF